The clone carrying this T cell receptor beta chain was counted a few times. A second PCR, run for about 7 to 11 cycles, used a sample-barcoded 5' primer plus a J-beta primer mix. Each CDR3 protein is one row after TCRdb ran MiXCR on the 5' RACE reads. The repertoire holds roughly 800,000 distinct CDR3 sequences, about 25% seen once, with more than 8.5% in the top ten. The record originates from a study of blood T cells in healthy people across ages. The same data also contributed to another study, on T cells of mothers and their children. Per that paper: cDNA was made from all extracted RNA, around 1.6 ug per 15 ul.

The material sequenced was blood. The receptor's source is a boy aged 5 to 17 in good health.

The CDR3 loop is CASSQDFISDASGNTIYF. DNA of the CDR3: TGTGCCAGCAGCCAAGATTTTATCTCGGACGCCTCTGGAAACACCATATATTTT. The rearrangement joins TRBV4-2 to TRBJ1-3; D is ambiguous. V was pared by 0 bases and J by 0 bases, with 15 bases between. CDR3 length: 18 residues. Germline V CDR1 and CDR2: LGHNA, YNFKEQ.